The 26 T cell receptor beta chains reported below all come from one sample, sequenced in a study of CD8 T cells in Susac syndrome. The authors reverse transcribed about 0.5 to 1 ug RNA with random hexamers. TCRdb reanalysed the immunoSEQ multiplex PCR reads using MiXCR and keeps one entry per CDR3 protein. The table includes around 220,000 distinct CDR3 sequences, about 94% detected once. Source material: CD8+ T cells from PBMCs. The receptors derive from a human donor with multiple sclerosis.

The chain joins TRBV20-1 to TRBJ2-7, with D possibly TRBD2 on 6 matching bases. Trimming took off 5 bases at V and 3 bases at J, with 17 bases between the two ends. The CDR3 has 14 residues. CDR1 is DFQATT, CDR2 SNEGSKA, per germline (reference sequence). CDR3 in amino acids: CSAQRLESGYEQYF. The CDR3 region has the DNA TGCAGTGCTCAGAGACTAGAATCCGGCTACGAGCAGTACTTC.

This clonotype was seen once. The chain recombines TRBV19 with TRBJ1-1, with 8 bases identical to TRBD1. The CDR3 is made up of 13 amino acids. V was clipped by 5 bases and J by 7 bases; unmatched bases: 6. Germline V gene lookup returns CDR1 LNHDA and CDR2 SQIVND (reference sequence). The CDR3 reads CASSLTGVIEAFF. CDR3 bases: TGTGCCAGTAGTTTGACAGGGGTAATTGAAGCTTTCTTT.

The rearrangement joins TRBV20-1 to TRBJ2-5; the match to TRBD2 covers 11 bases. Germline-derived CDR1 and CDR2 are DFQATT and SNEGSKA (reference sequence). The CDR3 is made up of 17 amino acids. With 3 bases clipped from V and 2 bases from J, the junction kept 11 bases outside the gene matches. The CDR3 protein is CSARRDLAGGRQETQYF. The CDR3 nucleotides are TGCAGTGCTAGGCGGGATTTAGCGGGGGGGCGGCAAGAGACCCAGTACTTC.

This sequence joins TRBV29-1 and TRBJ2-7; the D gene is possibly TRBD2 (5 bases). Trimming removed 6 bases at V and 5 bases at J, with 8 bases between. This CDR3 region has 10 residues. Germline loops: CDR1 SQVTM, CDR2 ANQGSEA. CDR3 in DNA: TGCAGCGTGCGGGCGGACGAGCAGTACTTC. As protein: CSVRADEQYF.

In this sample, this clonotype turned up once. V usage is TRBV7-6 and J usage is TRBJ2-6; D possibly corresponds to TRBD1 (5 bases). The V end was cut by 5 bases, the J end by 0 bases, with 14 bases between. From germline, CDR1 is SGHVS and CDR2 FNYEAQ. This CDR3 is built from 17 residues. For the CDR3, the DNA is TGTGCCAGCAGCGCAATAGGGGTGCACTCTGGGGCCAACGTCCTGACTTTC. Translated, it gives CASSAIGVHSGANVLTF.

The chain employs TRBV9 and TRBJ2-7; 7 bases line up with TRBD1. The CDR3 runs to 14 residues. CDR1 and CDR2 from the germline V gene are SGDLS and YYNGEE. V gave up 6 bases and J gave up 1 base; unmatched junction bases: 7. This CDR3 is CASTPGTASYEQYF. In DNA form, the CDR3 reads TGTGCCAGCACCCCCGGGACAGCATCCTACGAGCAGTACTTC.

This clonotype was seen only once. The V gene is TRBV5-1, the J gene TRBJ2-3; a possible D gene is TRBD1 (5 bases). V was cut by 3 bases and J by 4 bases, with 18 bases left in between. CDR3 size: 16 residues. Germline V gene data show CDR1 as SGHRS and CDR2 as YFSETQ. CDR3 sequence reads: CASSSLDGWGADTQYF. The CDR3 DNA reads TGCGCCAGCAGCTCCCTGGACGGATGGGGCGCAGATACGCAGTATTTT.

The chain recombines TRBV6-5 with TRBJ1-2, with D tentatively TRBD1 (6 bases). The CDR3 runs 12 residues. The germline gives CDR1 MNHEY, CDR2 SVGAGI. The V and J ends lost 6 bases and 8 bases respectively, with 13 bases between them. CDR3 residues: CASRDRSRGYTF. The CDR3 DNA follows: TGTGCCAGCAGGGACAGATCGAGGGGCTACACCTTC.

The chain links TRBV27 to TRBJ2-7; TRBD1 agrees at 8 bases. Germline assignment: CDR1 MNHEY and CDR2 SMNVEV (reference sequence). The CDR3 sequence is 19 residues long. The J segment lost 3 bases and the V segment lost 0 bases, leaving 16 bases of the junction unmatched. DNA for the CDR3: TGTGCCAGCAGTTTATCCCCTCTCCTCAGGGGGCAAGCATACTACGAGCAGTACTTC. Its translation: CASSLSPLLRGQAYYEQYF.

This rearrangement joins TRBV4-1 to TRBJ2-1; tentative D call: TRBD2 (5 bases). V was pared by 1 base and J by 7 bases, with 17 bases between. There are 16 residues in the CDR3. The germline V gene has CDR1 MGHRA and CDR2 YSYEKL. DNA for the CDR3: TGCGCCAGCAGCCAAGGGCGGGCCTTCCGGCTTAATGAGCAGTTCTTC. Its translation is CASSQGRAFRLNEQFF.

The V and J genes are TRBV6-5 and TRBJ2-7; 8 bases line up with TRBD1. The CDR3 has 14 amino acids. Germline trimming cut 5 bases from V and 7 bases from J; bases unmatched to any gene: 10. Germline assignment: CDR1 MNHEY and CDR2 SVGAGI. The CDR3 DNA reads TGTGCCAGCAGTGAGGCAGGGGGCCACGTGGAGCAGTACTTC. Translating it yields CASSEAGGHVEQYF.

The chain has TRBV6-5 and TRBJ2-2; D is possibly TRBD1 or TRBD2 (6 bases each). Trimming stripped 1 base from V and 6 bases from J, with 12 bases between. CDR3 length equals 15 residues. The germline V gene has CDR1 MNHEY and CDR2 SVGAGI. The CDR3 coding sequence is TGTGCCAGCAGTTACTTATGGGGGGCCTCCGGGGAGCTGTTTTTT. It codes for CASSYLWGASGELFF.

V gene TRBV2 combines with J gene TRBJ2-7; TRBD1 or TRBD2 may be the D gene (6 bases each). Trimming pared 6 bases from V and 7 bases from J, leaving 22 bases between. Germline V CDR1 and CDR2: SNHLY, FYNNEI. The CDR3 length is 15 residues. The CDR3 loop reads CASSPTGRGRGEQYF. CDR3 bases: TGTGCCAGCAGCCCCACGGGTCGGGGGCGCGGGGAGCAGTACTTC.

This clonotype appeared a single time. This chain joins TRBV5-6 and TRBJ1-2, with TRBD1 matching over 9 bases. CDR3 size: 15 residues. Trimming cost V 4 bases and J 6 bases; bases outside gene matches: 10. Germline V gene lookup returns CDR1 SGHDT and CDR2 YYEEEE. The CDR3 is CASSPGAQGADGYTF. The DNA for the CDR3 is TGTGCCAGCAGCCCTGGCGCACAGGGGGCGGATGGCTACACCTTC. Complete variable domain (other parts from reference TRBV5-6 and TRBJ1-2): DAGVTQSPTHLIKTRGQQVTLRCSPKSGHDTVSWYQQALGQGPQFIFQYYEEEERQRGNFPDRFSGHQFPNYSSELNVNALLLGDSALYLCASSPGAQGADGYTFGSGTRLTVV.

This chain links TRBV7-9 with TRBJ2-7; 10 bases align to TRBD2. The CDR3 has 15 amino acids. V dropped 1 base and J dropped 1; count of bases not matched to a gene: 1. The germline gives CDR1 SEHNR, CDR2 FQNEAQ (reference sequence). The CDR3 is CASSLETSGSYEQYF. DNA of the CDR3: TGTGCCAGCAGCTTAGAGACTAGCGGGTCCTACGAGCAGTACTTC.

The chain is built from TRBV7-9 and TRBJ2-7; D possibly corresponds to TRBD1 (5 bases). The CDR3 is 15 amino acids. In germline, CDR1 is SEHNR, CDR2 FQNEAQ (reference sequence). Trimming left V 1 base short and J 0 bases short, with 10 bases between. The CDR3 DNA is TGTGCCAGCAGCTTAGGGAGACAGAGCTCCTACGAGCAGTACTTC. It translates to CASSLGRQSSYEQYF.

This clonotype was counted a single time. The genes are TRBV5-6 and TRBJ2-7, with a tentative D call TRBD2 (6 bases). The CDR3 length is 13 residues. V lost 2 bases and J lost 3, with 9 bases in between. Germline values: CDR1 SGHDT, CDR2 YYEEEE. In nucleotides, the CDR3 is TGTGCCAGCAGCTTTGGTAGCGGCTACGAGCAGTACTTC. This translates into CASSFGSGYEQYF.

This clonotype was counted once. The V call is TRBV6-5, the J call TRBJ1-2; D might be TRBD1 (5 bases). V lost 6 bases, J lost 5 bases, and 10 bases lay in between. CDR3 length equals 12 residues. Germline V gene lookup returns CDR1 MNHEY and CDR2 SVGAGI. The CDR3 reads CASRQGGYGYTF. The CDR3 DNA is TGTGCCAGCAGGCAGGGAGGTTATGGCTACACCTTC.

The chain has TRBV5-1 and TRBJ2-7; perhaps TRBD1 as D (6 bases). The V gene's germline CDR1 is SGHRS and CDR2 YFSETQ. The CDR3 has 16 amino acids. With 1 base removed from V and 4 bases from J, the gap between germline ends came to 18 bases. CDR3: CASSLSPGQLDYEQYF. In nucleotides, the CDR3 is TGCGCCAGCAGCTTGTCCCCCGGACAGCTAGATTACGAGCAGTACTTC.

The J gene is TRBJ2-7, the V gene TRBV13, with a tentative D call TRBD2 (5 bases). Trimming took off 5 bases at V and 1 base at J, with 15 bases between the two ends. Germline values: CDR1 PRHDT, CDR2 FYEKMQ (reference sequence). The CDR3 totals 15 residues. CDR3 DNA: TGTGCCAGCAGCCCCCCGACGGGATCATCCTACGAGCAGTACTTC. It encodes CASSPPTGSSYEQYF.

The rearrangement links TRBV7-9 to TRBJ2-3, with unresolved D. Trimming took 3 bases from V and 0 from J, leaving 4 bases between them. CDR1 and CDR2 from the germline V gene are SEHNR and FQNEAQ (reference sequence). The CDR3 totals 13 residues. The CDR3 reads CASSFLSTDTQYF. The CDR3 bases are TGTGCCAGCAGCTTTTTAAGCACAGATACGCAGTATTTT.

The DNA for the CDR3 is TGTGCCAGCAGCCCCAGACTAGCGCTCACAGATACGCAGTATTTT. Protein: CASSPRLALTDTQYF. The rearrangement links TRBV12-3 or TRBV12-4 to TRBJ2-3, with 8 positions matching TRBD2. The CDR3 spans 15 residues. Losses at the gene ends were 6 bases for V and 2 bases for J; bases not matched to a gene: 7.

This chain links TRBV6-5 with TRBJ1-2; D is unclear. V lost 4 bases to trimming and J lost 4 bases, with 10 bases between them. The V gene's germline CDR1 is MNHEY and CDR2 SVGAGI. The CDR3 loop spans 13 amino acids. The CDR3 is CASSFTSGYGYTF. The CDR3 nucleotides read TGTGCCAGCAGTTTCACCTCCGGCTATGGCTACACCTTC.

V is TRBV27 and J is TRBJ1-1; a possible D gene is TRBD1 (5 bases). CDR3 length equals 16 residues. Trimming shortened V by 4 bases and J by 7 bases, and 22 bases separated the two germline ends. Germline V gives CDR1 MNHEY, CDR2 SMNVEV (reference sequence). The CDR3 DNA reads TGTGCCAGCAGTTCAGACACTGCCAACATCGGGGGTGAAGCTTTCTTT. Protein: CASSSDTANIGGEAFF.

J is TRBJ2-1 and V is TRBV4-3; TRBD2 aligns across 9 bases. The CDR3 has 16 residues. V lost 4 bases to trimming and J lost 2 bases; unmatched junction nucleotides: 6. Germline V lookup: CDR1 LGHNA, CDR2 YSLEER. The chain's CDR3 is CASSRHRLAAYNEQFF. The CDR3, as DNA: TGCGCCAGCAGCCGGCACAGACTAGCGGCCTACAATGAGCAGTTCTTC.

The chain is built from TRBV5-6 and TRBJ2-3; unclear D gene. Looked up from germline, CDR1 is SGHDT and CDR2 is YYEEEE. The CDR3 has 17 residues. Trimming cost V 4 bases and J 0 bases, with 18 bases left between them. The DNA of the CDR3 is TGTGCCAGCAGCCAAATAACGGGTGGCGGCAGCACAGATACGCAGTATTTT. Translation gives CASSQITGGGSTDTQYF.